The 13 T cell receptor beta chains reported below all come from one sample, sequenced in a study of blood T cell repertoires in COVID-19. Data came from immunoSEQ multiplex PCR; TCRdb stores just in-frame clones and leaves some out. Of some 83,000 clones listed, over 75% were seen once; the top ten hold over 8.5%. The sequencing input was peripheral blood. These receptors were obtained from a man between 50 and 59 years old with acute or convalescent COVID-19.

The rearrangement uses TRBV11-2 and TRBJ2-3; 8 bases map to TRBD1. This CDR3 spans 14 amino acids. Losses at the gene ends were 8 bases for V and 5 bases for J; bases not matched to a gene: 9. Germline V gene lookup returns CDR1 SGHAT and CDR2 FQNNGV. The CDR3, as DNA: TGTGCCAGCGGATCCCCAGGGGGCTTAGATACGCAGTATTTT. Translating it yields CASGSPGGLDTQYF.

V usage is TRBV19 and J usage is TRBJ2-7, with 7 positions matching TRBD1. Germline trimming cut 4 bases from V and 5 bases from J; bases unmatched to any gene: 8. This CDR3 spans 14 amino acids. CDR1 LNHDA and CDR2 SQIVND come from the germline V gene (reference sequence). As DNA, the CDR3 is TGTGCCAGTAGTAATGGCAGGGGGATTGACGAGCAGTACTTC. Amino acids: CASSNGRGIDEQYF. The whole variable domain, filled in from reference TRBV19 and TRBJ2-7, reads DGGITQSPKYLFRKEGQNVTLSCEQNLNHDAMYWYRQDPGQGLRLIYYSQIVNDFQKGDIAEGYSVSREKKESFPLTVTSAQKNPTAFYLCASSNGRGIDEQYFGPGTRLTVT.

The chain recombines TRBV12-5 with TRBJ2-1; 9 bases are a match to TRBD2. Germline values: CDR1 LGHNT, CDR2 FRNRAP. With 4 bases clipped from V and 6 bases from J, the junction kept 13 bases outside the gene matches. The CDR3 extends over 17 amino acids. The CDR3 reads CASGSLLSGRDLNEQFF. The CDR3 DNA reads TGTGCTAGTGGTTCCCTCCTTAGCGGGAGAGACCTCAATGAGCAGTTCTTC.

The chain has TRBV19 and TRBJ2-7, with 15 nucleotides matching TRBD2. CDR1 and CDR2 (germline): LNHDA, SQIVND (reference sequence). The length of the CDR3 is 17 residues. The ends lost 6 bases at V and 2 bases at J; junction bases unmatched: 8. Here the CDR3 reads CASSPGLAGGIPYEQYF. The DNA for the CDR3 is TGTGCCAGTAGCCCAGGACTAGCGGGAGGGATCCCCTACGAGCAGTACTTC.

The chain employs TRBV4-2 and TRBJ2-1, with 10 positions matching TRBD2. V gave up 6 bases and J gave up 9 bases; unmatched junction bases: 5. CDR1 and CDR2 from the germline V gene are LGHNA and YNFKEQ. The CDR3 is 13 residues long. The CDR3 DNA reads TGTGCCAGCAGACTCACTAGCGGGACTGAGCAGTTCTTC. Its translation: CASRLTSGTEQFF.

CDR3 bases: TGTGCCAGCAGCTCAGAGGGACTAGCGGGGGCATCCTACAATGAGCAGTTCTTC. Its protein is CASSSEGLAGASYNEQFF. The chain combines TRBV11-2 with TRBJ2-1; 14 bases fit TRBD2. Germline V gene data show CDR1 as SGHAT and CDR2 as FQNNGV. CDR3 size: 18 residues. V lost 4 bases and J lost 1; bases outside the gene matches: 6.

This chain joins TRBV7-9 and TRBJ1-5; TRBD1 might be the D (6 bases). The CDR3 covers 16 residues. Trimming took 4 bases from V and 0 from J, leaving 13 bases between them. Germline V gene lookup returns CDR1 SEHNR and CDR2 FQNEAQ (reference sequence). The CDR3 sequence is CASSSARGDSNQPQHF. The CDR3 DNA is TGTGCCAGCAGCTCTGCCAGGGGAGATAGCAATCAGCCCCAGCATTTT.

This clone turned up a few times. V gene TRBV7-2 combines with J gene TRBJ1-2; a possible D gene is TRBD1 (5 bases). The V end was cut by 3 bases, the J end by 8 bases, with 13 bases between. Germline CDR1 and CDR2: SGHTA and FQGNSA. The CDR3 runs to 13 residues. The DNA for the CDR3 is TGTGCCAGCAGCTTCCAGGGTCAGGAGGGCTACACCTTC. It yields the protein CASSFQGQEGYTF.

The chain combines TRBV7-9 with TRBJ2-2; D is possibly TRBD2 (6 bases). Trimming took 10 bases from V and 4 from J, leaving 13 bases between them. CDR1 and CDR2 (germline): SEHNR, FQNEAQ (reference sequence). The CDR3 loop spans 13 amino acids. This CDR3 is CATSRGSTGELFF. The CDR3 nucleotides read TGTGCCACCTCCCGGGGGAGCACCGGGGAGCTGTTTTTT.

This clone has a single count. V gene TRBV4-3 combines with J gene TRBJ1-5; D not resolved. The CDR3 length is 15 residues. Trimming cost V 3 bases and J 5 bases, with 14 bases left between them. From germline, CDR1 is LGHNA and CDR2 YSLEER. The CDR3 DNA follows: TGCGCCAGCAGCCAGGGCCCTGAAGGCGATCAGCCCCAGCATTTT. Residues: CASSQGPEGDQPQHF.

V is TRBV7-9 and J is TRBJ1-1; tentative D call: TRBD1 (6 bases). Trimming cost V 5 bases and J 2 bases, with 12 bases left between them. Germline V gives CDR1 SEHNR, CDR2 FQNEAQ (reference sequence). This CDR3 contains 14 residues. CDR3 sequence: CASSPRTANTEAFF. The CDR3 bases are TGTGCCAGCAGCCCAAGGACAGCCAACACTGAAGCTTTCTTT.

This chain links TRBV7-2 with TRBJ1-1; no clear D gene. This CDR3 region has 14 residues. V dropped 3 bases and J dropped 5 bases, with 13 bases sitting between them. Germline V lookup: CDR1 SGHTA, CDR2 FQGNSA. The CDR3 DNA reads as TGTGCCAGCAGCTTTATCTCCCTCGGGACTGAAGCTTTCTTT. Residues: CASSFISLGTEAFF.

This sequence joins TRBV6-5 and TRBJ2-7; D is uncertain. Germline assignment: CDR1 MNHEY and CDR2 SVGAGI. The length of the CDR3 is 11 residues. V was clipped by 6 bases and J by 5 bases, with 8 bases between them. The CDR3 is CASRTLDEQYF. As DNA, the CDR3 is TGTGCCAGCAGGACCCTAGACGAGCAGTACTTC.